The entry that follows covers one T cell receptor beta chain sequence. Its specificity is not known. Clones were sequenced by immunoSEQ multiplex PCR, and TCRdb holds only the in-frame ones, with some missing. Among 50,000 to 85,000 clones listed, about 83% were seen once. The data were taken from a study of radiotherapy plus CTLA-4 blockade in lung cancer. Overall study context: Across the patients, objective responses occurred in approximately 19%, and disease control in roughly 30%.

Germline trimming cut 5 bases from V and 1 base from J; bases unmatched to any gene: 7. CDR1 and CDR2 (germline): KGHSH, LQKENI. The CDR3 loop spans 15 amino acids. General study results and limits: The authors reported that early blood T cell clone dynamics, with interferon-beta, best predicted response. Radiotherapy plus ipilimumab was followed by expansion in blood of tumor-derived TCR clones.

The sequence derives from a human donor with non-small cell lung cancer who had a partial response to radiotherapy plus ipilimumab. V and J are TRBV18 and TRBJ1-2; 7 nucleotides match TRBD1. The source was peripheral blood, collected from a patient treated with radiotherapy plus ipilimumab. The CDR3, as DNA: TGTGCCAGCTCAACCTACAGGGGCCTTAACTATGGCTACACCTTC. It codes for CASSTYRGLNYGYTF. Complete variable domain (other parts from reference TRBV18 and TRBJ1-2): NAGVMQNPRHLVRRRGQEARLRCSPMKGHSHVYWYRQLPEEGLKFMVYLQKENIIDESGMPKERFSAEFPKEGPSILRIQQVVRGDSAAYFCASSTYRGLNYGYTFGSGTRLTVV.